The 20 T cell receptor beta chains below were found in one sample sequenced in a study of regulatory T cells in long-lasting Graves disease. Arm-PCR of CDR3 regions and iRepertoire HTBI primers were the basis on which TCR beta libraries were built. TCRdb re-derived calls from the multiplex PCR reads in MiXCR, one entry per CDR3 protein. The table shows 400,000 to 550,000 distinct CDR3 sequences, with 15% to 20% occurring only once. The time point: newly diagnosed GD, antithyroid drugs for less than 3 months. Preparation of the TCR library used RNA extracted from PBMCs. A further study also used this sample, focusing on T cells in Graves' hyperthyroidism and ophthalmopathy.

The material sequenced was peripheral blood mononuclear cells (PBMCs), taken at new diagnosis, from a patient treated with antithyroid drugs. All receptors come from a woman younger than 30 with Graves disease.

This chain connects TRBV19 to TRBJ1-3, with a weak D call TRBD1 (5 bases). Germline CDR1 LNHDA, CDR2 SQIVND (reference sequence). CDR3 length: 16 amino acids. Deletions cut 5 bases from V and 0 bases from J, with 14 bases between. The CDR3 region is CASSFGTGDSGNTIYF. Written as DNA, the CDR3 is TGTGCCAGTAGTTTCGGAACAGGAGACTCTGGAAACACCATATATTTT.

As concerns this clonotype: One junction end does not reproduce the germline sequence, and a read error may be involved. V and J are TRBV28 and TRBJ2-2; D is ambiguous. This CDR3 has 12 amino acids. Germline CDR1 is MDHEN and CDR2 is SYDVKM. The CDR3, as DNA: TGTGCCAACAGTTTCCCCACCGGGGAGCTGTTTTTT. It specifies CANSFPTGELFF.

The rearrangement links TRBV18 to TRBJ2-1; 7 nucleotides align to TRBD2. Germline V gives CDR1 KGHSH, CDR2 LQKENI. The CDR3 has 16 residues. V dropped 8 bases and J dropped 4; count of bases not matched to a gene: 14. The CDR3 DNA is TGTGCCAGCACCCCCGCTGCTAGCGGACTATACAATGAGCAGTTCTTC. The encoded protein is CASTPAASGLYNEQFF. The full variable domain, its missing parts supplied by reference TRBV18 and TRBJ2-1, is NAGVMQNPRHLVRRRGQEARLRCSPMKGHSHVYWYRQLPEEGLKFMVYLQKENIIDESGMPKERFSAEFPKEGPSILRIQQVVRGDSAAYFCASTPAASGLYNEQFFGPGTRLTVL.

The CDR3 region has the DNA TGTGCCAGCAGTAAACCGGGACACCACAATCAGCCCCAGCATTTT. This codes for CASSKPGHHNQPQHF. V usage is TRBV6-1 and J usage is TRBJ1-5, with D possibly TRBD1 on 6 matching bases. The CDR3 covers 15 residues. V lost 5 bases and J lost 3, with 14 bases in between. Germline assignment: CDR1 MNHNS and CDR2 SASEGT.

On this clonotype: A much more abundant neighbour one base away suggests this may be a read error. The chain is built from TRBV20-1 and TRBJ2-2; D possibly corresponds to TRBD2 (7 bases). Germline CDR1 is DFQATT and CDR2 is SNEGSKA (reference sequence). The CDR3 runs to 16 residues. CDR3 DNA: TGCAGTGCTAGAGATCCGGGGGGCGGGGACACCAGGGAGCTGTTTTTT. This translates into CSARDPGGGDTRELFF.

This clonotype has ten or more counts. The rearrangement uses TRBV6-5 and TRBJ2-1; tentatively, D is TRBD1 or TRBD2 (5 bases each). This CDR3 spans 15 amino acids. The V gene lost 2 bases and the J gene lost 7 bases, with 15 bases spanning the gap. Germline V gives CDR1 MNHEY, CDR2 SVGAGI. This CDR3 is CASSYGGDPRNEQFF. The CDR3 region has the DNA TGTGCCAGCAGTTACGGGGGAGACCCTAGAAATGAGCAGTTCTTC.

The rearrangement joins TRBV10-3 to TRBJ1-6; D gene ambiguous. The V gene's germline CDR1 is ENHRY and CDR2 SYGVKD. Trimming took 3 bases from V and 9 from J, leaving 3 bases between them. The CDR3 loop spans 11 amino acids. The CDR3 DNA is TGTGCCATCAGTGAAGGTTCACCCCTCCACTTT. Protein sequence: CAISEGSPLHF.

The chain has TRBV20-1 and TRBJ1-1; 9 bases are shared with TRBD1. The CDR3 contains 14 residues. V was clipped by 5 bases and J by 7 bases; unmatched bases: 11. Germline values: CDR1 DFQATT, CDR2 SNEGSKA (reference sequence). The CDR3 DNA follows: TGCAGTGCTGCCTCCGGGACAGGGAACGATGAAGCTTTCTTT. It encodes CSAASGTGNDEAFF.

This clonotype was counted many times. The genes are TRBV15 and TRBJ1-5; tentatively, D is TRBD1 (6 bases). Looked up from germline, CDR1 is LNHNV and CDR2 is YYDKDF (reference sequence). V was cut by 0 bases and J by 2 bases, with 20 bases left in between. This CDR3 has 19 amino acids. DNA of the CDR3: TGTGCCACCAGCAGAGATCCCCCTGGACAGTCCGGGGGCAATCAGCCCCAGCATTTT. Translating gives CATSRDPPGQSGGNQPQHF.

This clonotype was detected only once. The chain uses TRBV24-1 and TRBJ2-3, with TRBD2 identical over 8 bases. Unmatched junction bases numbered 6, after V lost 8 bases and J lost 0 bases. Germline V gene lookup returns CDR1 KGHDR and CDR2 SFDVKD. The CDR3 has 15 residues. CDR3 bases: TGTGCCACCACCACTAGCGGACCTAGCACAGATACGCAGTATTTT. Translated, it gives CATTTSGPSTDTQYF.

Notes on this clonotype: A far larger clone is off by one base, so a read error is likely. J is TRBJ2-7 and V is TRBV7-3; 8 bases fit TRBD1. The junction had 11 bases not matched to a gene; V was cut back by 6 bases and J by 7 bases. The CDR3 has 14 amino acids. Germline assignment: CDR1 SGHTA and CDR2 FQGTGA. For the CDR3, the DNA is TGTGCCAGCAGTCCCGGGACAGGATACAATGAGCAGTACTTC. Protein sequence: CASSPGTGYNEQYF.

On this clonotype: This may come from a read error, since a much larger clone is one base off. This chain joins TRBV27 and TRBJ2-1; D is perhaps TRBD1 (7 bases). CDR3 length: 14 amino acids. V gave up 6 bases and J gave up 13 bases, with 22 bases separating them. Germline values: CDR1 MNHEY, CDR2 SMNVEV (reference sequence). CDR3 region: CASRHTGDGGTQFF. CDR3 coding DNA: TGTGCCAGCAGGCATACAGGGGACGGAGGGACCCAGTTCTTC.

Comment on this clonotype: Being one base from a much bigger clone, this may be a read error. V gene TRBV28 combines with J gene TRBJ2-1; D uncertain. CDR1 and CDR2 (germline): MDHEN, SYDVKM. CDR3 length: 15 residues. DNA for the CDR3: TGTGCCAGCAGCCCCCAACTCAGCTCCTACAATGAGCAGCTCTTC. Translation: CASSPQLSSYNEQLF.

This clonotype was seen at least ten times. J is TRBJ1-2 and V is TRBV10-3, with 8 bases matching TRBD1. Germline V CDR1 and CDR2: ENHRY, SYGVKD. With 6 bases clipped from V and 2 bases from J, the junction kept 5 bases outside the gene matches. The CDR3 runs to 14 residues. Written as DNA, the CDR3 is TGTGCCATCAGGGCGACAGGGGAGAACTATGGCTACACCTTC. Amino acids: CAIRATGENYGYTF.

In its sample, this clonotype was seen many times. V and J are TRBV13 and TRBJ2-1; D possibly uses TRBD1 or TRBD2 (5 bases each). Trimming cost V 5 bases and J 0 bases, with 17 bases left between them. Germline CDR1 and CDR2: PRHDT and FYEKMQ (reference sequence). This CDR3 is built from 17 residues. The CDR3 is CASSHLGADHSYNEQFF. CDR3 DNA sequence: TGTGCCAGCAGCCATCTCGGGGCGGACCACTCCTACAATGAGCAGTTCTTC.

This chain links TRBV6-5 with TRBJ2-7; no firm D call. The CDR3 is made up of 13 amino acids. V gave up 3 bases and J gave up 3 bases, with 9 bases separating them. Per the germline V gene, CDR1 is MNHEY and CDR2 is SVGAGI. CDR3 protein: CASSYNGNYEQYF. As DNA, the CDR3 is TGTGCCAGCAGTTATAACGGCAACTACGAGCAGTACTTC.

This clonotype was observed a few times. Germline and junction disagree at one end, which may indicate a read error. The gene calls are TRBV14 and TRBJ1-4; 9 nucleotides align to TRBD1. Germline loops: CDR1 SGHDN, CDR2 FVKESK. The CDR3 sequence is 13 residues long. The CDR3 DNA follows: TGTGCCAGCAGCCAAGATGTGACAGGGGGGCCCGTTTTT. Protein product: CASSQDVTGGPVF.

This clonotype was found many times. This chain connects TRBV18 to TRBJ2-5, with D unclear. The germline V gene has CDR1 KGHSH and CDR2 LQKENI. Trimming cost V 2 bases and J 5 bases, with 12 bases left between them. The CDR3 is 14 amino acids. CDR3 nucleotides: TGTGCCAGCTCACCAGCCGGCGGCTTGGAGACCCAGTACTTC. This encodes CASSPAGGLETQYF.

In this sample, this clonotype turned up many times. The V call is TRBV7-9, the J call TRBJ2-5; 11 nucleotides agree with TRBD2. Losses at the gene ends were 5 bases for V and 4 bases for J; bases not matched to a gene: 18. The CDR3 covers 19 residues. In germline, CDR1 is SEHNR, CDR2 FQNEAQ (reference sequence). As DNA, the CDR3 is TGTGCCAGCAGCCTATTCCTCCGACTAGCGGGGACGGAGGGAGAGACCCAGTACTTC. This sequence encodes CASSLFLRLAGTEGETQYF.

The chain carries TRBV24-1 and TRBJ2-3; a possible D gene is TRBD2 (5 bases). Germline CDR1 and CDR2: KGHDR and SFDVKD. CDR3 length: 14 residues. Between the trimmed V and J ends, which lost 9 bases and 2 bases, there was a span of 14 bases. The CDR3 DNA follows: TGTGCCACCCAGAGGGCAGCGCCCACAGATACGCAGTATTTT. Its translation: CATQRAAPTDTQYF.